This entry lists 18 T cell receptor beta chains sequenced from one sample in a study of T cells in Graves' hyperthyroidism and ophthalmopathy. Amplification targeted TCR beta CDR3 regions from RNA transcripts. Researchers ran a first-round RT-PCR on the TCR CDR3 using the HTBI primer set. Via MiXCR, TCRdb re-called the multiplex PCR reads, giving one row per CDR3 protein. Here the sample spans approximately 500,000 distinct CDR3 sequences, about 43% being singletons. The specimen was peripheral blood or thyroid tissue (not recorded which). These receptors were collected from a woman between 18 and 29 years old with Graves' hyperthyroidism.

This clonotype was seen ten or more times. The chain carries TRBV24-1 and TRBJ2-2; D possibly matches TRBD1 or TRBD2 (5 bases each). CDR3 size: 16 residues. V dropped 4 bases and J dropped 1 base, with 12 bases sitting between them. The germline CDR1 and CDR2 sequences are KGHDR and SFDVKD. The CDR3 here is CATSDLRDGNTGELFF. The CDR3 coding sequence is TGTGCCACCAGTGACCTCCGGGACGGGAACACCGGGGAGCTGTTTTTT.

A few counts support this clonotype. V gene TRBV3-1 combines with J gene TRBJ2-7; 8 nucleotides align to TRBD2. The CDR3 is 16 amino acids. J lost 4 bases, V lost 0 bases, and 8 bases had no gene match. Germline CDR1 and CDR2: LGHDT and YNNKEL (reference sequence). CDR3 region: CASSQDRTSGYYEQYF. CDR3 sequence (DNA): TGTGCCAGCAGCCAAGATCGAACTAGCGGATATTACGAGCAGTACTTC.

The chain links TRBV10-3 to TRBJ1-2, with D unclear. Trimming shortened V by 4 bases and J by 7 bases, and 22 bases separated the two germline ends. The CDR3 spans 16 residues. CDR1 is ENHRY, CDR2 SYGVKD, per germline. The CDR3 DNA follows: TGTGCCATCAGTGGTGGTAACGATCAGCCCGCCCCTGGCTACACCTTC. This translates into CAISGGNDQPAPGYTF.

There are many counts of this clonotype. This rearrangement joins TRBV5-1 to TRBJ1-4; TRBD1 might be the D (5 bases). Trimming removed 4 bases at V and 8 bases at J, with 9 bases between. The CDR3 covers 12 residues. The germline V gene encodes CDR1 SGHRS and CDR2 YFSETQ. CDR3 protein: CASSRAGEKLFF. CDR3 bases: TGCGCCAGCAGCAGGGCAGGGGAAAAACTGTTTTTT.

The V gene is TRBV7-8, the J gene TRBJ2-5; 11 positions match TRBD1. From germline, CDR1 is SGHVS and CDR2 FQNEAQ. This CDR3 contains 19 residues. Trimming cost V 0 bases and J 0 bases; bases outside gene matches: 9. CDR3 residues: CASSLAPGDRGGYQETQYF. CDR3 nucleotide sequence: TGTGCCAGCAGCTTAGCCCCCGGGGACAGGGGGGGATACCAAGAGACCCAGTACTTC.

J is TRBJ1-5 and V is TRBV6-2 or TRBV6-3; D possibly corresponds to TRBD1 (5 bases). Germline V CDR1 and CDR2: MNHEY, SVGEGT. This CDR3 contains 15 residues. V lost 4 bases and J 4 bases, leaving 14 bases between the germline ends. The CDR3 is CASSSSGLRNQPQHF. In nucleotides, the CDR3 is TGTGCCAGCAGTTCGTCAGGGCTCAGGAATCAGCCCCAGCATTTT.

The chain has TRBV24-1 and TRBJ2-6, with a tentative D call TRBD1 (5 bases). Germline V gives CDR1 KGHDR, CDR2 SFDVKD. There are 12 residues in the CDR3. Trimming shortened V by 10 bases and J by 3 bases, and 6 bases separated the two germline ends. The CDR3 coding sequence is TGTGCCACTCAGGGTGGGGCCAACGTCCTGACTTTC. Translated, it gives CATQGGANVLTF.

This clonotype has a single count. The chain employs TRBV29-1 and TRBJ1-2; no clear D gene. V lost 6 bases and J 3 bases, leaving 8 bases between the germline ends. The CDR3 has 11 amino acids. Germline CDR1 is SQVTM and CDR2 is ANQGSEA. The chain's CDR3 is CSVGHDYGYTF. Written as DNA, the CDR3 is TGCAGCGTGGGTCACGACTATGGCTACACCTTC.

This clonotype was recorded many times. The CDR3 sequence: CASSGTGHNQPQHF. The CDR3 coding sequence is TGTGCCAGCAGTGGAACAGGGCACAATCAGCCCCAGCATTTT. The rearrangement joins TRBV27 to TRBJ1-5; D might be TRBD1 (6 bases). The CDR3 length is 14 residues. Germline CDR1 MNHEY, CDR2 SMNVEV (reference sequence). Trimming shortened V by 5 bases and J by 3 bases, and 11 bases separated the two germline ends.

Many counts were recorded for this clonotype. This sequence joins TRBV7-9 and TRBJ2-5; D gene unclear. There are 18 residues in the CDR3. Germline CDR1 SEHNR, CDR2 FQNEAQ (reference sequence). Trimming removed 3 bases at V and 0 bases at J, with 20 bases between. CDR3 sequence: CASSFPAEVRRDQETQYF. In DNA, the CDR3 is TGTGCCAGCAGCTTCCCCGCCGAGGTCCGCAGAGACCAAGAGACCCAGTACTTC.

The rearrangement uses TRBV15 and TRBJ2-1, with no clear D. CDR3 length: 16 amino acids. Trimming removed 0 bases at V and 6 bases at J, with 15 bases between. The germline V gene encodes CDR1 LNHNV and CDR2 YYDKDF (reference sequence). The CDR3 DNA sequence: TGTGCCACCAGCAGAGATTTGGCAGTGAGCCTCAATGAGCAGTTCTTC. Residues: CATSRDLAVSLNEQFF. The full variable domain, its missing parts supplied by reference TRBV15 and TRBJ2-1, is DAMVIQNPRYQVTQFGKPVTLSCSQTLNHNVMYWYQQKSSQAPKLLFHYYDKDFNNEADTPDNFQSRRPNTSFCFLDIRSPGLGDTAMYLCATSRDLAVSLNEQFFGPGTRLTVL.

About this clonotype itself: A much larger clone sits a single nucleotide away, making a read error possible. The chain recombines TRBV20-1 with TRBJ2-7, with D unclear. Germline V gene lookup returns CDR1 DFQATT and CDR2 SNEGSKA (reference sequence). The germline V and J ends were trimmed by 6 bases and 0 bases, with 9 bases remaining between them. This CDR3 has 12 amino acids. The CDR3 DNA follows: TGCAGTGCCCAAGGCACCTCCTACGAGCAGTACTTC. This encodes CSAQGTSYEQYF.

The chain recombines TRBV15 with TRBJ1-1; D uncertain. In germline, CDR1 is LNHNV, CDR2 YYDKDF (reference sequence). V was clipped by 0 bases and J by 3 bases, with 14 bases between them. CDR3 length equals 16 residues. The CDR3: CATSRDRVEQYTEAFF. DNA of the CDR3: TGTGCCACCAGCAGAGATCGGGTCGAGCAGTACACTGAAGCTTTCTTT.

At least ten counts were recorded for this clonotype. J is TRBJ1-1 and V is TRBV9; D gene uncertain. This CDR3 is built from 14 residues. V shed 0 bases and J shed 1 base, with 7 bases lying between them. Germline V lookup: CDR1 SGDLS, CDR2 YYNGEE. CDR3 sequence (DNA): TGTGCCAGCAGCGTAGCTTGGGGGAACACTGAAGCTTTCTTT. This encodes CASSVAWGNTEAFF.

This clonotype was seen ten or more times. J is TRBJ2-7 and V is TRBV7-2, with D possibly being TRBD2 (5 bases). V dropped 2 bases and J dropped 7 bases, with 12 bases sitting between them. The CDR3 length is 13 residues. In germline, CDR1 is SGHTA, CDR2 FQGNSA. This CDR3 reads CASSLFGVREQYF. As DNA, the CDR3 is TGTGCCAGCAGCTTATTCGGGGTGAGAGAGCAGTACTTC.

About this clonotype itself: One junction end does not reproduce the germline sequence, and a read error may be involved. The rearrangement uses TRBV4-3 and TRBJ2-3, with TRBD1 matching 8 bases. This CDR3 has 18 residues. Germline CDR1 LGHNA, CDR2 YSLEER. The CDR3 sequence: CTSSQGLDRVVIADTQYF. Written as DNA, the CDR3 is TGCACCAGCAGCCAAGGTCTGGACAGGGTGGTTATCGCAGATACGCAGTATTTT.

This clonotype occurred many times. CDR3 nucleotides: TGTGCCACCAGGGGTGGCGGGAGGGCCTCCAGCTCCTACGAGCAGTACTTC. This sequence encodes CATRGGGRASSSYEQYF. This rearrangement joins TRBV2 to TRBJ2-7; 9 nucleotides line up with TRBD2. The CDR3 is made up of 17 amino acids. From germline, CDR1 is SNHLY and CDR2 FYNNEI. Germline trimming cut 10 bases from V and 0 bases from J; bases unmatched to any gene: 16.

CDR3 sequence reads: CASTPEPFSGNTIYF. Written as DNA, the CDR3 is TGTGCCAGCACACCGGAACCCTTCTCTGGAAACACCATATATTTT. The chain combines TRBV7-3 with TRBJ1-3; D remains ambiguous. Germline loops: CDR1 SGHTA, CDR2 FQGTGA. The CDR3 covers 15 residues. V shed 7 bases and J shed 0 bases, with 13 bases lying between them.